The clone carrying this T cell receptor (beta chain) was detected many times. Its antigen is as yet unknown. Library construction involved attaching unique molecular identifiers to individual cDNA molecules, which allowed quantitative, reproducible TCR counting. Per the study methods: Sample-level TCR yields exhibited a median of approximately 96,000, with a range of 23,224 to 690,600. In TCRdb, the RACE reads were re-called with MiXCR into one record per CDR3 protein. TCRdb's processing, not the authors', yielded these V and J calls. The sample gives roughly 48,000 distinct CDR3 sequences, 3.5% to 4.5% of which show up once; 5.8% is in the top ten. Time point given: healthy volunteer bleed at 2 weeks. It was from unfractionated whole blood that total RNA was extracted. The entry originates in a study of human T cells and chemical hapten exposure. Across the whole study: TCR yields differed between samples (mainly from small differences in pooled library volume).

Germline CDR1 reads LGHDT; CDR2 reads YNNKEL (reference sequence). The CDR3 is 12 amino acids. V lost 11 bases, J lost 8 bases, and 8 bases stayed unmatched. Overall study results and limits: DPC sensitization produced no change in TCRs with frequency above 1 in 1000.

This sequence joins TRBV3-1 and TRBJ1-4; TRBD1 matches at 7 bases. Sequencing used whole blood. This receptor was taken from a human donor in good health. Some clones in this sample may be carry-over from other donors' samples. CDR3 bases: TGTGCCTGTCGGAGGGGGCGGGAAAAACTGTTTTTT. It translates to CACRRGREKLFF.